The source of this TCR beta chain is a study of early T cells in non-severe SARS-CoV-2 infection. This clonotype was seen at least ten times. MiXCR, applied by TCRdb to the 5' RACE reads, yields one record per CDR3 protein. The sample has roughly 65,000 distinct CDR3 sequences, roughly an eighth seen once; the top ten hold 1.5% to 2%. The receptor was isolated from an adult who was a healthcare worker with PCR-confirmed SARS-CoV-2 infection or an uninfected control (not recorded which). Sequenced: whole blood.

CDR3 sequence: CSAHYTDTQYF. The DNA of the CDR3 is TGCAGTGCTCATTACACAGATACGCAGTATTTT. This rearrangement joins TRBV20-1 to TRBJ2-3; no definite D call. The germline V and J ends were trimmed by 5 bases and 2 bases, with 5 bases remaining between them. CDR3 size: 11 residues. Germline V gene data show CDR1 as DFQATT and CDR2 as SNEGSKA (reference sequence).